Sequencing of this T cell receptor beta chain was carried out in a study of shared clonotypes between healthy human individuals. TCRdb's table, derived via immunoSEQ multiplex PCR, lists solely in-frame clones and lacks some. This repertoire shows about 2 million clones, roughly 94% found once; its top ten account for 0.13%. This CDR3 has 17 residues. CDR1 is SGHRS and CDR2 is YFSETQ in the germline V gene. The V gene end was trimmed by 8 bases and the J gene end by 2 bases; junction bases not matched to a gene: 13. The genes are TRBV5-1 and TRBJ2-5, with 12 bases fitting TRBD2. The sequence was collected from a man younger than 35 in good health. Source material: naive CD4+ T cells sorted from blood. Stated subset: CD45RA+ positively selected. CDR3: CASQQRTSGGNQETQYF. CDR3 nucleotide sequence: TGCGCCAGTCAGCAGCGCACTAGCGGGGGGAATCAAGAGACCCAGTACTTC.